This TCR beta chain was retrieved from a study of cytomegalovirus exposure and HLA in healthy donors. Overall study findings and caveats: More than 150 TCR beta chains were listed as cytomegalovirus-associated. What a later analysis showed was that several of the most significant clusters appeared linked to common viral pathogens.

PCR employed 60 Vbeta and 13 Jbeta primers. Using immunoSEQ multiplex PCR, the repertoire was profiled, and TCRdb retains in-frame clones only, with some absent. The sample totals under 65,000 clones. As for this clone: Its antigen is unidentified.

V shed 1 base and J 5 bases; nucleotides not matched to a gene: 3. This CDR3 is built from 15 residues. Germline CDR1 is SSHAT and CDR2 is FNYEAQ (reference sequence). This TCR was recovered from a middle-aged woman in good health and CMV-seronegative. Sequenced sample: PBMCs. J is TRBJ2-2 and V is TRBV7-7, with 8 bases lining up with TRBD1. CDR3 sequence (DNA): TGTGCCAGCAGCTTAGGCCAGGGGGCGACCGGGGAGCTGTTTTTT. Translating it yields CASSLGQGATGELFF.